The T cell receptor beta chain described here comes from a study of T cells in localized non-small cell lung cancer. V lost 3 bases and J lost 6; bases outside the gene matches: 5. This CDR3 has 14 amino acids. The germline V gene has CDR1 KGHSH and CDR2 LQKENI. Clones were read by immunoSEQ multiplex PCR, and TCRdb kept only the in-frame ones, dropping some. Here the sample spans about 40,000 clones, 90% to 95% being singletons. The chain has TRBV18 and TRBJ2-7; TRBD1 aligns across 10 bases. This receptor was taken from a woman aged 35 to 70 with stage II lung adenocarcinoma. Specimen: PBMCs, collected before any cancer treatment. The DNA of the CDR3 is TGTGCCAGCTCACCGGGGACAGGGGTTTTCGAGCAGTACTTC. Translating gives CASSPGTGVFEQYF.